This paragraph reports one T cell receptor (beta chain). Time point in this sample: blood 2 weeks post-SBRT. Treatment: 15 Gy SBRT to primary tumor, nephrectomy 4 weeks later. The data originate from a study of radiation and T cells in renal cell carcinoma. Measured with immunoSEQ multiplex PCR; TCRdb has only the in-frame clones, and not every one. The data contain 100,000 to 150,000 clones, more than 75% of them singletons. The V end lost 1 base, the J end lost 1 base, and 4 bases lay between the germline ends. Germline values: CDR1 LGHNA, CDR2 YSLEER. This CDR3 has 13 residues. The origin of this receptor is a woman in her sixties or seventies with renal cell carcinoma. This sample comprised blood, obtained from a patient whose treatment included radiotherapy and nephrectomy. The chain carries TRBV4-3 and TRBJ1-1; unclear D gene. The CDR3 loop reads CASSQVQNTEAFF. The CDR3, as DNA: TGCGCCAGCAGCCAAGTACAGAACACTGAAGCTTTCTTT.